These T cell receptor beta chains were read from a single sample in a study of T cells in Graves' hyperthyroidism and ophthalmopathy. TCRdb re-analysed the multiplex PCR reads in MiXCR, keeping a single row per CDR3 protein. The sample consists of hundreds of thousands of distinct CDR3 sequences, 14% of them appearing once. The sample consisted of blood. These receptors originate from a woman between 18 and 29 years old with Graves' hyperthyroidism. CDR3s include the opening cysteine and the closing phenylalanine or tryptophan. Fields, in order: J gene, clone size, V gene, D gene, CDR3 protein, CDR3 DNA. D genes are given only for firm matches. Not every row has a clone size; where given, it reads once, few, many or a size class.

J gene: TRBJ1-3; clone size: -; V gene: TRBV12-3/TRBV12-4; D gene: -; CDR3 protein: CASSLNENTIYF; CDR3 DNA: TGTGCCAGCAGTTTAAACGAGAACACCATATATTTT
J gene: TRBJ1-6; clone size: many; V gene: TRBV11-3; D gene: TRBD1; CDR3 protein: CASRRDRGNSPLHF; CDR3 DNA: TGTGCCAGCAGGCGGGACAGGGGTAATTCACCCCTCCACTTT
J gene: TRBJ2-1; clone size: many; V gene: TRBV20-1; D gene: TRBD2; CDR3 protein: CSANRDYYNEQFF; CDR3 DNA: TGCAGTGCTAACCGGGACTACTACAATGAGCAGTTCTTC
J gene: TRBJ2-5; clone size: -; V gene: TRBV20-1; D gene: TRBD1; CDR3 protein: CSAPRTGIQETQYF; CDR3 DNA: TGCAGCGCTCCACGGACAGGAATCCAAGAGACCCAGTACTTC
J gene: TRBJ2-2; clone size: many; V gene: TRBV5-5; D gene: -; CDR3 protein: CASSLELAVAGELFF; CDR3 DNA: TGTGCCAGCAGCTTAGAACTAGCAGTTGCCGGGGAGCTGTTTTTT
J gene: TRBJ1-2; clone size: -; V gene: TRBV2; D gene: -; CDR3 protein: CASTTTTLDYGYTF; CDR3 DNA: TGTGCCAGCACGACGACGACCTTGGACTATGGCTACACCTTC
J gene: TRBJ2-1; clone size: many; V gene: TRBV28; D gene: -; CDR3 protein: CASSGTEYNEQFF; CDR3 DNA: TGTGCCAGCAGTGGTACAGAGTACAATGAGCAGTTCTTC
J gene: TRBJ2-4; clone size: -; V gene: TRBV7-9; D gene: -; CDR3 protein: CASSLGLSIAKNIQYF; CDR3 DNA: TGTGCCAGCAGCTTAGGACTTAGTATAGCCAAAAACATTCAGTACTTC
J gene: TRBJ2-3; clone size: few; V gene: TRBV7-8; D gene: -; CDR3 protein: CASSARYSGPLGTDTQYF; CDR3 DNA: TGTGCCAGCAGCGCTCGATATTCGGGACCCCTTGGCACAGATACGCAGTATTTT
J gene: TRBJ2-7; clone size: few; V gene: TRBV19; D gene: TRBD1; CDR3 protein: CASSGTGTGFDEQYF; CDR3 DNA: TGTGCCAGTAGTGGAACCGGGACAGGGTTCGACGAGCAGTACTTC
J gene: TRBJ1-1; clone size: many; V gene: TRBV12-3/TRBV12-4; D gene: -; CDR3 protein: CASRPRLGYHINTEAFF; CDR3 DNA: TGTGCCAGCAGGCCTCGATTGGGCTACCATATAAACACTGAAGCTTTCTTT
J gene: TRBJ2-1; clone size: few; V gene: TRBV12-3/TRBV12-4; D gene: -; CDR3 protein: CASSFHQVDNEQFF; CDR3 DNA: TGTGCCAGCAGTTTCCACCAGGTTGATAATGAGCAGTTCTTC
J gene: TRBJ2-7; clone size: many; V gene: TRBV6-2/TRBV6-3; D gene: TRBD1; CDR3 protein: CASSRLQGLHEQYF; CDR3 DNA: TGTGCCAGCAGCCGTCTACAGGGGTTACACGAGCAGTACTTC
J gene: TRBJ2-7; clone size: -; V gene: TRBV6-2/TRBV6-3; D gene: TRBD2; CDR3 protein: CASSSPRGGSYEQYF; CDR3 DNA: TGTGCCAGCAGTAGCCCTCGGGGGGGTTCCTACGAGCAGTACTTC
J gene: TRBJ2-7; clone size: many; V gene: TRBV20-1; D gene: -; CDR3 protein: CSASRHTYEQYF; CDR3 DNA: TGCAGTGCTAGTAGACATACCTACGAGCAGTACTTC
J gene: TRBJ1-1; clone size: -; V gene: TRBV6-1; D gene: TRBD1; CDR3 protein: CASSPRDRGLEAFF; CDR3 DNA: TGTGCCAGCAGTCCCCGGGACAGGGGGCTTGAAGCTTTCTTT
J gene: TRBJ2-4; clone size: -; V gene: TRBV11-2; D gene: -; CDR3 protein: CASSFVGAKNIQYF; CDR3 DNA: TGTGCCAGCAGCTTCGTGGGGGCTAAAAACATTCAGTACTTC
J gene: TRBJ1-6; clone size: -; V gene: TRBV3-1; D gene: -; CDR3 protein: CASSQETGSLPLHF; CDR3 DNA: TGTGCCAGCAGCCAAGAGACAGGATCCTTACCCCTCCACTTT
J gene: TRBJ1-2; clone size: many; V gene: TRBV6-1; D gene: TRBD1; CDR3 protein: CASRRDRNYGYTF; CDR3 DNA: TGTGCCAGCAGGAGGGACAGGAACTATGGCTACACCTTC
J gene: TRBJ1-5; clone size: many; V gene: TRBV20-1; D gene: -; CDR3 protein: CSARDPQGNQPQHF; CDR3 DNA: TGCAGTGCTAGAGATCCGCAAGGAAACCAGCCCCAGCATTTT
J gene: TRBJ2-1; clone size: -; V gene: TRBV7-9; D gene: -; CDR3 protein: CASSLARIWGNEQFF; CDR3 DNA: TGTGCCAGCAGCTTAGCCCGGATTTGGGGCAATGAGCAGTTCTTC
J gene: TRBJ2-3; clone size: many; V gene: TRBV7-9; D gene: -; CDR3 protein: CASSTSILEPTQYF; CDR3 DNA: TGTGCCAGCAGCACTTCCATACTAGAACCTACGCAGTATTTT